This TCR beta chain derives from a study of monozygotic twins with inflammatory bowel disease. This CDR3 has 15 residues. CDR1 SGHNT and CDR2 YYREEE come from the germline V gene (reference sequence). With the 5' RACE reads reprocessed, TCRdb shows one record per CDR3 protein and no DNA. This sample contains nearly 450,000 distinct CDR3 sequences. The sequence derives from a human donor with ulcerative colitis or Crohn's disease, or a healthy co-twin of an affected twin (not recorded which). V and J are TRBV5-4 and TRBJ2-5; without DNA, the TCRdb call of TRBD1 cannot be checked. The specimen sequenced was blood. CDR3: CASSLGDGGKETQYF.